This T cell receptor (beta chain) comes out of a study of T-cell reconstitution after alpha-beta-depleted transplantation in children. Points from the study as a whole: The authors attributed T-cell counts and diversity one year after transplant mostly to newly produced T cells. The high TCRbeta diversity at day 60 in some patients came from surviving recipient T cells and thymic progenitors.

The TCRbeta library was prepared with unique molecular identifiers. TCRdb reprocessed the PCR reads with MiXCR, giving one entry per CDR3 protein. The sample lists 580,000 or so distinct CDR3 sequences, roughly 24% occurring once. Germline trimming cut 6 bases from V and 6 bases from J; bases unmatched to any gene: 12. Germline values: CDR1 MDHEN, CDR2 SYDVKM. CDR3 size: 15 residues. On this clonotype itself: Its matching antigen is unknown.

Here the sequenced sample was PBMCs, mostly from graft donor cells, taken 360 days after TCRalphabeta/CD19-depleted stem cell transplant. The receptor's source is a boy under two years old who had a stem cell transplant for acute myeloid leukemia, so the T cells may come from the graft donor. The chain is built from TRBV28 and TRBJ2-3, with 7 nucleotides matching TRBD1. In DNA form, the CDR3 reads TGTGCCAGCAGATCGACAGGGATCGAGTCCGATACGCAGTATTTT. This gives the protein CASRSTGIESDTQYF.